Below, 16 T cell receptor beta chains from the same sample are listed, as sequenced in a study of blood T cell repertoires in COVID-19. TCRdb's copy holds only in-frame clones and misses some; the assay was immunoSEQ multiplex PCR. The table lists some 370,000 clones, 90% of them singletons. Sequences were obtained from peripheral blood. Receptors were obtained from a man between 18 and 29 years old with active or convalescent COVID-19.

The chain links TRBV28 to TRBJ2-5; weak D call: TRBD2 (6 bases). The length of the CDR3 is 15 residues. Trimming removed 3 bases at V and 0 bases at J, with 11 bases between. Germline assignment: CDR1 MDHEN and CDR2 SYDVKM. The CDR3 nucleotides are TGTGCCAGCAGTTTTGGCGGGGAAAACCAAGAGACCCAGTACTTC. Protein sequence: CASSFGGENQETQYF.

CDR3 loop: CATSRRLGKVSDTQYF. CDR3 DNA sequence: TGTGCCACCAGCAGACGACTCGGAAAAGTCTCAGATACGCAGTATTTT. The V and J genes are TRBV15 and TRBJ2-3, with unresolved D. Trimming left V 2 bases short and J 4 bases short, with 16 bases between. The CDR3 consists of 16 residues. Per germline, CDR1 LNHNV and CDR2 YYDKDF (reference sequence).

This sequence joins TRBV25-1 and TRBJ1-4, with a weak D call TRBD1 (6 bases). The CDR3 totals 15 residues. V lost 4 bases and J 2 bases, leaving 11 bases between the germline ends. In germline, CDR1 is MGHDK, CDR2 SYGVNS. As DNA, the CDR3 is TGTGCCAGCAGTGCCCAGGGGTACACTAATGAAAAACTGTTTTTT. Encoded protein: CASSAQGYTNEKLFF.

The chain links TRBV25-1 to TRBJ1-6; TRBD1 matches 7 bases. This CDR3 spans 12 amino acids. The V segment lost 8 bases and the J segment 14 bases; nucleotides outside the gene matches: 9. The V gene's germline CDR1 is MGHDK and CDR2 SYGVNS. Here the CDR3 reads CASGRTGVTLHF. CDR3 DNA sequence: TGTGCCAGCGGACGCACAGGGGTTACCCTCCACTTT.

This chain connects TRBV27 to TRBJ2-1; 8 positions match TRBD2. The CDR3 totals 15 residues. The ends lost 5 bases at V and 6 bases at J; junction bases unmatched: 9. The germline V gene encodes CDR1 MNHEY and CDR2 SMNVEV (reference sequence). CDR3 sequence reads: CASSRIRGGRNEQFF. DNA of the CDR3: TGTGCCAGCAGTCGGATACGGGGGGGCCGCAATGAGCAGTTCTTC.

V and J are TRBV16 and TRBJ2-1, with 10 positions matching TRBD1. This CDR3 is built from 19 residues. Germline values: CDR1 KGHSY, CDR2 FQNENV. V dropped 2 bases and J dropped 6; count of bases not matched to a gene: 16. CDR3 bases: TGTGCCAGCAGCCAACCCGGGACAGGGGCGTGGGGATTCCTCAATGAGCAGTTCTTC. This sequence encodes CASSQPGTGAWGFLNEQFF.

The chain links TRBV5-1 to TRBJ1-3; D gene uncertain. CDR1 is SGHRS, CDR2 YFSETQ, per germline. Trimming took 3 bases from V and 0 from J, leaving 7 bases between them. The CDR3 extends over 14 amino acids. The CDR3 nucleotides are TGCGCCAGCAGCTCAGGTGGCTCTGGAAACACCATATATTTT. Its translation is CASSSGGSGNTIYF.

The chain couples TRBV6-1 to TRBJ1-2, with 10 bases matching TRBD1. The ends lost 5 bases at V and 1 base at J; junction bases unmatched: 4. The length of the CDR3 is 15 residues. Per germline, CDR1 MNHNS and CDR2 SASEGT. As DNA, the CDR3 is TGTGCCAGCAGTTCCCGGGACAGGGGTAACTATGGCTACACCTTC. Protein sequence: CASSSRDRGNYGYTF.

This rearrangement joins TRBV15 to TRBJ2-7; perhaps TRBD1 as D (6 bases). CDR3 size: 14 residues. Per the germline V gene, CDR1 is LNHNV and CDR2 is YYDKDF (reference sequence). Trimming took 1 base from V and 2 from J, leaving 9 bases between them. CDR3 DNA sequence: TGTGCCACCAGCAGAGTGAGACAGGCCTACGAGCAGTACTTC. This translates into CATSRVRQAYEQYF. Variable domain in full (rest from reference TRBV15 and TRBJ2-7): DAMVIQNPRYQVTQFGKPVTLSCSQTLNHNVMYWYQQKSSQAPKLLFHYYDKDFNNEADTPDNFQSRRPNTSFCFLDIRSPGLGDTAMYLCATSRVRQAYEQYFGPGTRLTVT.

V gene TRBV10-3 combines with J gene TRBJ2-7; 11 nucleotides align to TRBD2. This CDR3 is 15 amino acids long. The germline gives CDR1 ENHRY, CDR2 SYGVKD. The V and J ends lost 4 bases and 2 bases, in that order; junction bases with no gene match: 4. DNA of the CDR3: TGTGCCATCAGTGCGGTGACTAGCGGGGCCTACGAGCAGTACTTC. Amino acids: CAISAVTSGAYEQYF.

The rearrangement uses TRBV24-1 and TRBJ2-5; D ambiguous. The germline V gene encodes CDR1 KGHDR and CDR2 SFDVKD. Between the trimmed V and J ends, which lost 0 bases and 2 bases, there was a span of 6 bases. The CDR3 has 14 residues. The CDR3 DNA reads TGTGCCACCAGTGATTTGGGGCAGCAAGAGACCCAGTACTTC. This translates into CATSDLGQQETQYF.

This chain links TRBV3-1 (or the pseudogene TRBV3-2) with TRBJ2-1; perhaps TRBD1 as D (6 bases). This CDR3 region has 13 residues. Germline V CDR1 and CDR2: LGHDT, YNNKEL (reference sequence). V was shortened by 9 bases and J by 5 bases, with 14 bases between the two germline ends. This chain's CDR3 is CARQGYIDNEQFF. In DNA form, the CDR3 reads TGTGCCAGACAGGGTTATATCGACAATGAGCAGTTCTTC.

V and J are TRBV18 and TRBJ2-1; 9 nucleotides match TRBD1. CDR1 is KGHSH and CDR2 is LQKENI in the germline V gene. The CDR3 sequence is 15 residues long. V lost 6 bases, J lost 5 bases, and 8 bases stayed unmatched. Here the CDR3 DNA reads TGTGCCAGCTCCCCCAGGGACAGGGTCAACAATGAGCAGTTCTTC. This codes for CASSPRDRVNNEQFF.

This rearrangement joins TRBV6-2 or TRBV6-3 to TRBJ2-7; 8 positions match TRBD1. Germline CDR1 MNHEY, CDR2 SVGEGT. CDR3 length: 17 amino acids. J was trimmed by 0 bases and V by 2 bases; bases with no gene match: 9. CDR3 region: CASSYPRGQVISYEQYF. Here the CDR3 DNA reads TGTGCCAGCAGTTACCCTCGGGGACAGGTAATCTCCTACGAGCAGTACTTC.

This chain links TRBV7-9 with TRBJ1-1; 10 bases match TRBD1. Germline V gives CDR1 SEHNR, CDR2 FQNEAQ (reference sequence). The CDR3 consists of 14 residues. V shed 4 bases and J 7 bases; nucleotides not matched to a gene: 6. The CDR3 sequence is CASSYWTGGNEAFF. The CDR3 DNA follows: TGTGCCAGCAGCTACTGGACAGGGGGAAATGAAGCTTTCTTT.

Comment on this clone: This sample includes further DNA sequences coding for the same CDR3. The chain uses TRBV5-1 and TRBJ1-1; maybe TRBD1 (6 bases). Germline lookup yields CDR1 SGHRS and CDR2 YFSETQ. Trimming pared 2 bases from V and 1 base from J, leaving 6 bases between. This CDR3 contains 13 residues. The chain's CDR3 is CASSLQGNTEAFF. The CDR3 nucleotides are TGCGCCAGCAGCTTACAGGGGAACACTGAAGCTTTCTTT.